This T cell receptor beta chain is drawn from a study of blood T cell repertoires in COVID-19. Overall study context: Some COVID-19 samples were acute and others convalescent; all came from the United States, Italy and Spain. In each case, the material was cDNA or gDNA derived from T cells, B-cell-depleted T cells, or PBMCs.

In the source study's methods: Reference gene primers were amplified, and this amplification served to estimate nucleated cell counts. TCRdb's copy holds only in-frame clones and misses some; the assay was immunoSEQ multiplex PCR. V and J calls and clone size are as listed in that table; D and trimming were resolved from the DNA. This table has 180,000 or so clones, around 86% appearing once. The germline V gene has CDR1 KGHSH and CDR2 LQKENI. The CDR3 spans 16 residues. After removal of 1 base from V and 2 bases from J, the junction contained 1 base not matched to a gene. Sequences were obtained from peripheral blood. The sequence came from a man aged 18 to 35 with acute or convalescent COVID-19. J is TRBJ2-1 and V is TRBV18; 11 nucleotides align to TRBD2. The CDR3 region has the DNA TGTGCCAGCTCACCACTAGCGGGGGGGCCCTACAATGAGCAGTTCTTC. Its translation: CASSPLAGGPYNEQFF.